These T cell receptor beta chains were read from a single sample in a study of blood T cell repertoires in COVID-19. Assay used: immunoSEQ multiplex PCR; TCRdb lists only in-frame clones, some missing. Found here are 120,000 to 150,000 clones, 85% to 90% of them singletons; the top ten hold 6% to 7%. Sequencing used peripheral blood. The receptors were gathered from a man older than 75 with acute or convalescent COVID-19. CDR3s include the opening cysteine and the closing phenylalanine or tryptophan. The order of the fields is D gene, J gene, clone size, V gene, CDR3 DNA, CDR3 protein. A D gene is named only where the DNA matches it firmly. The size of a clone is reported for some rows only, either as once, few or many, or as a class for expanded clones.

D: -; J: TRBJ2-7; size: -; V: TRBV28; DNA: TGTGCCAGCAGTTTAACAACCTTAACCTACGAGCAGTACTTC; CDR3: CASSLTTLTYEQYF
D: -; J: TRBJ1-4; size: once; V: TRBV28; DNA: TGTGCCAGCAGTTTAAATTCAGGAGGGGCTTCTGAAAAACTGTTTTTT; CDR3: CASSLNSGGASEKLFF
D: TRBD1; J: TRBJ1-2; size: -; V: TRBV7-8; DNA: TGTGCCAGCAGCTACGGGACAGGGGGCGCGGGTGGCTACACCTTC; CDR3: CASSYGTGGAGGYTF
D: TRBD1; J: TRBJ1-3; size: -; V: TRBV19; DNA: TGTGCCAGTAGTATCGTGGGACAGGGGTACGCTGGAAACACCATATATTTT; CDR3: CASSIVGQGYAGNTIYF
D: -; J: TRBJ1-2; size: -; V: TRBV5-1; DNA: TGCGCCAGCAGCGGGGGGGACGGACCCCGGGGCTACACCTTC; CDR3: CASSGGDGPRGYTF
D: TRBD1; J: TRBJ1-2; size: -; V: TRBV20-1; DNA: TGCAGTGCTAGTACAGGGGGTCAGGGCTATGGCTACACCTTC; CDR3: CSASTGGQGYGYTF
D: TRBD2; J: TRBJ2-1; size: -; V: TRBV5-1; DNA: TGCGCCAGCAGCAGCGGGACTAGCGATGACAATGAGCAGTTCTTC; CDR3: CASSSGTSDDNEQFF
D: TRBD1; J: TRBJ1-5; size: -; V: TRBV2; DNA: TGTGCCAGCAGGGACGGGACAGGCCTTCATCAGCCCCAGCATTTT; CDR3: CASRDGTGLHQPQHF
D: TRBD1; J: TRBJ1-5; size: once; V: TRBV18; DNA: TGTGCCAGCTCACCGGGGACAGGGGGAATAGATCAGCCCCAGCATTTT; CDR3: CASSPGTGGIDQPQHF
D: TRBD2; J: TRBJ2-1; size: -; V: TRBV9; DNA: TGTGCCAGCAGCGCCGGGGGGGCCCTAATCTACAATGAGCAGTTCTTC; CDR3: CASSAGGALIYNEQFF
D: -; J: TRBJ1-1; size: -; V: TRBV6-5; DNA: TGTGCCAGCAGTCCTCTGCGGGGCACTGAAGCTTTCTTT; CDR3: CASSPLRGTEAFF
D: TRBD1; J: TRBJ2-1; size: -; V: TRBV5-4; DNA: TGTGCCAGCAGCTTGGAGTTAAACAGGGGGGAGCAGTTCTTC; CDR3: CASSLELNRGEQFF
D: -; J: TRBJ2-2; size: -; V: TRBV28; DNA: TGTGCCAGCAGTTTACCCGGGATATACACCGGGGAGCTGTTTTTT; CDR3: CASSLPGIYTGELFF
D: -; J: TRBJ1-2; size: -; V: TRBV5-4; DNA: TGTGCCAGCACGTTAGGCCCAACGGGCTATGGCTACACCTTC; CDR3: CASTLGPTGYGYTF
D: -; J: TRBJ2-7; size: -; V: TRBV3-1/TRBV3-2; DNA: TGTGCCAGCAGCCTACCTCTGACTGGATCCTACGAGCAGTACTTC; CDR3: CASSLPLTGSYEQYF